This T cell receptor beta chain was sequenced for a study of cytomegalovirus exposure and HLA in healthy donors. Overall study findings and caveats: CMV antigen specificity was confirmed in vitro for a few CMV-associated chains. TRBV6-2, TRBV6-3 and some other V segments were excluded as indistinguishable.

As concerns this clone: Its cognate antigen is unknown.

Trimming removed 3 bases at V and 4 bases at J, with 15 bases between. Germline-derived CDR1 and CDR2 are MNHEY and SMNVEV (reference sequence). The CDR3 length is 15 residues. A multiplex PCR was run with 60 Vbeta primers and 13 Jbeta primers. Assay: immunoSEQ multiplex PCR; the TCRdb copy retains only in-frame clones and omits some. Among about 160,000 clones listed, around 79% were seen once. This chain uses TRBV27 with TRBJ1-1; D gene ambiguous. This sequence was found in a human donor in good health. The sequencing sample was made of PBMCs. DNA of the CDR3: TGTGCCAGCAGTTTGAGCCCCATCTGGAGCACTGAAGCTTTCTTT. Encoded protein: CASSLSPIWSTEAFF.